This TCR beta chain was retrieved from a study of shared clonotypes between healthy human individuals. General study findings and limits: Limited genetic and exposure-history diversity came from having few donors.

The CDR3 runs 13 residues. The V end was cut by 3 bases, the J end by 5 bases, with 9 bases between. Per germline, CDR1 SGHTA and CDR2 FQGTGA. Researchers divided each subset's genomic DNA evenly across several immunoSEQ plates. Original handling: ImmunoSEQ supplied junction-only sequences lacking quality scores, so filtering was different. Sequencing used immunoSEQ multiplex PCR; TCRdb keeps in-frame clones, though not all of them. From that table come the V and J calls and clone size; the DNA was used to work out D and trimming. The sample records a few hundred thousand clones, about 96% being singletons. Of note for this clone: Its target is unknown.

There were no recent acute infections or vaccinations among the donors, who were healthy HIV-negative adults. The chain combines TRBV7-3 with TRBJ2-3, with D unresolved. The TCR sequence derives from a man younger than 45 in good health. Sequencing used memory CD8+ T cells sorted from blood. Regarding subset: CD45RO+ cells pooled with CCR7-negative TemRA cells. The CDR3 bases are TGTGCCAGCAGCTTGGCCCACCAAGATACGCAGTATTTT. Protein: CASSLAHQDTQYF.